A single T cell receptor beta chain is shown here with its context. The naive CD8 fraction comprised CD45RO-negative cells positively selected for CCR7 and excluded terminally differentiated effector memory CD45RA+ cells. This CDR3 is 12 amino acids long. V dropped 5 bases and J dropped 6 bases, with 8 bases sitting between them. Germline V gene sequence: CDR1 SEHNR, CDR2 FQNEAQ (reference sequence). An even split of each subset's genomic DNA across several immunoSEQ plates was performed. TCRdb's copy holds only in-frame clones and misses some; the assay was immunoSEQ multiplex PCR. Among about 2.1 million clones listed, roughly 91% were seen once. The sample belongs to a study of shared clonotypes between healthy human individuals.

This sequence originates from a man aged 18 to 35 in good health. Some clones in this sample may be carry-over from other donors' samples. The rearrangement links TRBV7-9 to TRBJ2-1; D not resolved. Sequencing input: naive CD8+ T cells from PBMCs. CDR3 sequence: CASSLSTNEQFF. The CDR3 DNA is TGTGCCAGCAGCCTTAGTACCAATGAGCAGTTCTTC.